Presented here are 24 T cell receptor beta chains from one specimen sequenced in a study of cytomegalovirus exposure and HLA in healthy donors. The PCR employed 60 Vbeta primers together with 13 Jbeta primers. Profiling relied on immunoSEQ multiplex PCR, and the TCRdb table lists in-frame clones only, not all of them. The sample includes some 120,000 clones. Sequencing was done on a sample of PBMCs. Receptor source: a man aged 35-49 years in good health and CMV-seropositive.

The chain recombines TRBV19 with TRBJ2-7, with TRBD2 matching 8 bases. The CDR3 sequence is 15 residues long. The germline CDR1 and CDR2 sequences are LNHDA and SQIVND (reference sequence). V lost 5 bases and J lost 3; bases outside the gene matches: 9. The CDR3 sequence is CASSQRTSLYYEQYF. In DNA, the CDR3 is TGTGCCAGTAGTCAACGGACTAGCCTGTACTACGAGCAGTACTTC. Supplemented by reference TRBV19 and TRBJ2-7, the full variable domain reads DGGITQSPKYLFRKEGQNVTLSCEQNLNHDAMYWYRQDPGQGLRLIYYSQIVNDFQKGDIAEGYSVSREKKESFPLTVTSAQKNPTAFYLCASSQRTSLYYEQYFGPGTRLTVT.

For the CDR3, the DNA is TGCGCCAGCAGCCAACTCGGACAGGGTGGTTCAAATGAGCAGTTCTTC. Amino acid sequence: CASSQLGQGGSNEQFF. The chain couples TRBV4-1 to TRBJ2-1; TRBD1 agrees at 8 bases. Germline CDR1 and CDR2: MGHRA and YSYEKL. CDR3 length: 16 residues. V lost 2 bases, J lost 7 bases, and 10 bases stayed unmatched.

The rearrangement links TRBV9 to TRBJ1-2; 9 nucleotides line up with TRBD1. Germline CDR1 reads SGDLS; CDR2 reads YYNGEE. V gave up 4 bases and J gave up 8 bases; unmatched junction bases: 9. The length of the CDR3 is 14 residues. The chain's CDR3 is CASSRDRAGWGYTF. CDR3 coding DNA: TGTGCCAGCAGCCGGGACAGGGCGGGTTGGGGCTACACCTTC. The whole variable domain, remainder taken from reference TRBV9 and TRBJ1-2, is DSGVTQTPKHLITATGQRVTLRCSPRSGDLSVYWYQQSLDQGLQFLIQYYNGEERAKGNILERFSAQQFPDLHSELNLSSLELGDSALYFCASSRDRAGWGYTFGSGTRLTVV.

The genes are TRBV10-2 and TRBJ1-5; no clear D. The germline V gene encodes CDR1 WSHSY and CDR2 SAAADI. Trimming pared 8 bases from V and 4 bases from J, leaving 18 bases between. This CDR3 is 15 amino acids long. The CDR3 sequence is CASFYSPGWNQPQHF. The CDR3 DNA follows: TGCGCCAGCTTTTATTCCCCCGGGTGGAATCAGCCCCAGCATTTT.

The chain links TRBV30 to TRBJ1-2, with unresolved D. The CDR3 is 14 amino acids. Per germline, CDR1 GTSNPN and CDR2 SVGIG (reference sequence). With 0 bases removed from V and 3 bases from J, the gap between germline ends came to 11 bases. CDR3 protein: CAWSVLGEDYGYTF. The CDR3 DNA is TGTGCCTGGAGTGTACTAGGAGAAGACTATGGCTACACCTTC.

The chain joins TRBV7-2 to TRBJ2-1, with D unresolved. The CDR3 is made up of 13 amino acids. Germline CDR1 and CDR2: SGHTA and FQGNSA. V lost 4 bases, J lost 4 bases, and 8 bases lay in between. This CDR3 is CASSSTPYNEQFF. CDR3 DNA sequence: TGTGCCAGCAGCTCGACACCGTACAATGAGCAGTTCTTC.

The chain links TRBV10-2 to TRBJ1-2; tentative D call: TRBD1 (5 bases). The germline V gene has CDR1 WSHSY and CDR2 SAAADI. V was shortened by 0 bases and J by 8 bases, with 16 bases between the two germline ends. The CDR3 is 15 residues long. The CDR3 protein is CASSESSGQGGGYTF. Written as DNA, the CDR3 is TGCGCCAGCAGTGAGTCGTCTGGGCAGGGAGGGGGCTACACCTTC.

The CDR3 protein is CASSLGLAGGLEYF. CDR3 coding DNA: TGTGCCAGCAGCTTGGGGCTAGCGGGAGGGTTGGAGTACTTC. The chain has TRBV5-5 and TRBJ2-7, with 12 bases that match TRBD2. Germline CDR1 SGHKS, CDR2 YYEKEE (reference sequence). This CDR3 is built from 14 residues. J was trimmed by 11 bases and V by 0 bases; bases with no gene match: 6.

The chain links TRBV5-6 to TRBJ2-2; 7 positions match TRBD1. There are 18 residues in the CDR3. J was trimmed by 0 bases and V by 2 bases; bases with no gene match: 10. Germline V gene sequence: CDR1 SGHDT, CDR2 YYEEEE. The CDR3 DNA sequence: TGTGCCAGCAGCTTTGAACAGGGGCTGGGCGCGAACACCGGGGAGCTGTTTTTT. Translating gives CASSFEQGLGANTGELFF.

The J gene is TRBJ2-1, the V gene TRBV7-6, with unresolved D. Trimming left V 0 bases short and J 1 base short, with 13 bases between. Looked up from germline, CDR1 is SGHVS and CDR2 is FNYEAQ. This CDR3 spans 17 amino acids. CDR3: CASSLAPLDVSYNEQFF. DNA of the CDR3: TGTGCCAGCAGCTTAGCTCCTCTAGATGTTTCCTACAATGAGCAGTTCTTC.

The genes are TRBV28 and TRBJ1-5, with TRBD1 matching over 8 bases. The CDR3 is made up of 15 amino acids. J was trimmed by 7 bases and V by 7 bases; bases with no gene match: 12. CDR1 MDHEN and CDR2 SYDVKM come from the germline V gene. CDR3 loop: CASIRTGFGWQPQHF. The DNA of the CDR3 is TGTGCCAGCATTAGGACAGGGTTCGGTTGGCAGCCCCAGCATTTT.

The V gene is TRBV5-1, the J gene TRBJ2-1; 14 nucleotides line up with TRBD2. This CDR3 is built from 15 residues. Germline trimming cut 4 bases from V and 8 bases from J; bases unmatched to any gene: 5. Germline loops: CDR1 SGHRS, CDR2 YFSETQ. CDR3 sequence: CASSRGLAGGDEQFF. The CDR3 coding sequence is TGCGCCAGCAGCCGCGGACTAGCGGGAGGAGATGAGCAGTTCTTC.

V and J are TRBV19 and TRBJ2-7; 11 nucleotides line up with TRBD2. CDR1 LNHDA and CDR2 SQIVND come from the germline V gene (reference sequence). After removal of 9 bases from V and 3 bases from J, the junction contained 7 bases not matched to a gene. This CDR3 has 14 residues. DNA for the CDR3: TGTGCCAGCAAACCCGGGACTAGCGGCTACGAGCAGTACTTC. It encodes CASKPGTSGYEQYF.

The chain combines TRBV19 with TRBJ2-1; 7 bases line up with TRBD2. This CDR3 is 15 amino acids long. Germline CDR1 is LNHDA and CDR2 is SQIVND (reference sequence). With V trimmed by 1 base and J by 8 bases, 8 bases remained unmatched. CDR3 in DNA: TGTGCCAGTAGTATAGGGGCGGGAGTGGGTGATGAGCAGTTCTTC. Translation gives CASSIGAGVGDEQFF.

The chain has TRBV19 and TRBJ1-5; D remains ambiguous. Germline CDR1 and CDR2: LNHDA and SQIVND (reference sequence). Deletions cut 10 bases from V and 0 bases from J, with 13 bases between. The CDR3 length is 14 residues. DNA of the CDR3: TGTGCCACTACCGAGGAGAATAGCAATCAGCCCCAGCATTTT. Its protein product is CATTEENSNQPQHF.

The chain recombines TRBV5-1 with TRBJ1-1; a weak D match, TRBD1 (5 bases). This CDR3 spans 14 amino acids. Trimming shortened V by 4 bases and J by 3 bases, and 13 bases separated the two germline ends. Germline-derived CDR1 and CDR2 are SGHRS and YFSETQ. The CDR3: CASSTGGTDTEAFF. DNA of the CDR3: TGCGCCAGCAGCACCGGGGGGACGGACACTGAAGCTTTCTTT.

Remarks on this clone: Other DNA sequences in the same sample also yield this CDR3. The chain carries TRBV6-6 and TRBJ1-1, with D unclear. The CDR3 length is 13 residues. Germline V gene sequence: CDR1 MNHNY, CDR2 SVGAGI (reference sequence). V was trimmed by 5 bases and J by 5 bases, leaving 12 bases between them. CDR3 nucleotides: TGTGCCAGCAGTACTAAGACGGAAACTGAAGCTTTCTTT. Its protein product is CASSTKTETEAFF.

V gene TRBV7-8 combines with J gene TRBJ1-4; 11 bases fit TRBD1. This CDR3 comprises 15 residues. With V trimmed by 5 bases and J by 7 bases, 6 bases remained unmatched. Germline V CDR1 and CDR2: SGHVS, FQNEAQ. The CDR3 reads CASSREGQGGEKLFF. The DNA of the CDR3 is TGTGCCAGCAGCCGAGAGGGACAGGGGGGTGAAAAACTGTTTTTT.

V and J are TRBV6-5 and TRBJ1-4; 7 bases fit TRBD1. Germline values: CDR1 MNHEY, CDR2 SVGAGI. The CDR3 is 13 residues long. The V and J ends lost 2 bases and 6 bases, in that order; junction bases with no gene match: 0. The DNA of the CDR3 is TGTGCCAGCAGTTACCAGGGGGATGAAAAACTGTTTTTT. It codes for CASSYQGDEKLFF.

To note about this clone: Other DNA sequences in this specimen translate into the identical CDR3. The V and J genes are TRBV19 and TRBJ1-5; 10 bases map to TRBD1. Germline V CDR1 and CDR2: LNHDA, SQIVND (reference sequence). Germline trimming cut 5 bases from V and 5 bases from J; bases unmatched to any gene: 9. The CDR3 runs to 16 residues. The CDR3 reads CASSSRPGTGDQPQHF. In DNA form, the CDR3 reads TGTGCCAGTAGTTCTAGGCCCGGGACAGGGGATCAGCCCCAGCATTTT.

The chain carries TRBV6-6 and TRBJ1-5; the D is unclear. Germline CDR1 and CDR2: MNHNY and SVGAGI (reference sequence). The CDR3 has 16 amino acids. The V end lost 2 bases, the J end lost 5 bases, and 16 bases lay between the germline ends. The CDR3 loop is CASSYTLGLGDQPQHF. CDR3 DNA: TGTGCCAGCAGTTACACTCTTGGGCTGGGAGATCAGCCCCAGCATTTT.

The genes are TRBV18 and TRBJ2-3; 7 nucleotides align to TRBD2. This CDR3 is 17 amino acids long. Per the germline V gene, CDR1 is KGHSH and CDR2 is LQKENI. V dropped 3 bases and J dropped 2; count of bases not matched to a gene: 11. The CDR3 nucleotides read TGTGCCAGCTCACCCTTGGGCCAAGCGGGGAACACAGATACGCAGTATTTT. Its translation: CASSPLGQAGNTDTQYF.

The chain recombines TRBV5-1 with TRBJ2-5; D is uncertain. CDR1 is SGHRS and CDR2 is YFSETQ in the germline V gene. CDR3 length: 14 amino acids. V was cut by 1 base and J by 5 bases, with 12 bases left in between. As DNA, the CDR3 is TGCGCCAGCAGCTTGACAGCCGCCTGGGAGACCCAGTACTTC. Amino acids: CASSLTAAWETQYF.

The CDR3 DNA follows: TGCAGCGTGAACCCGACAGGGGACTATGGCTACACCTTC. Translating it yields CSVNPTGDYGYTF. This chain links TRBV29-1 with TRBJ1-2; TRBD1 matches at 8 bases. The CDR3 extends over 13 amino acids. Unmatched junction bases numbered 6, after V lost 6 bases and J lost 3 bases. Germline values: CDR1 SQVTM, CDR2 ANQGSEA.